The sequence of this TCR beta chain was determined in a study of OX40 agonist ivuxolimab in advanced cancers. Study as a whole: Patients got intravenous ivuxolimab at 0.01 to 10 mg/kg every 2 weeks. Among those treated, three patients had partial responses, one with hepatocellular carcinoma and two with cutaneous melanoma. Overall study results and limits: Among the lowest peripheral clonal expansion occurred in 0.1-3.0 mg/kg partial responders.

As to this clone: Its antigen is as yet unknown.

With 0 bases clipped from V and 3 bases from J, the junction kept 4 bases outside the gene matches. CDR3 size: 16 residues. CDR1 is SGDLS, CDR2 YYNGEE, per germline. The data were produced by immunoSEQ multiplex PCR, yet TCRdb's version contains in-frame clones alone and is incomplete. The data hold fewer than 80,000 clones, with 85% observed a single time. The rearrangement joins TRBV9 to TRBJ2-3; the match to TRBD2 covers 10 bases. This receptor was obtained from an adult with an advanced solid tumor such as melanoma, head and neck, liver or kidney cancer. Sequencing was performed on CD4+ or CD8+ T cells sorted from blood, taken in a trial of the OX40 agonist ivuxolimab. The CDR3 nucleotides read TGTGCCAGCAGCGTAGAGGCTAGCGGGAGAACAGATACGCAGTATTTT. Amino acids: CASSVEASGRTDTQYF.